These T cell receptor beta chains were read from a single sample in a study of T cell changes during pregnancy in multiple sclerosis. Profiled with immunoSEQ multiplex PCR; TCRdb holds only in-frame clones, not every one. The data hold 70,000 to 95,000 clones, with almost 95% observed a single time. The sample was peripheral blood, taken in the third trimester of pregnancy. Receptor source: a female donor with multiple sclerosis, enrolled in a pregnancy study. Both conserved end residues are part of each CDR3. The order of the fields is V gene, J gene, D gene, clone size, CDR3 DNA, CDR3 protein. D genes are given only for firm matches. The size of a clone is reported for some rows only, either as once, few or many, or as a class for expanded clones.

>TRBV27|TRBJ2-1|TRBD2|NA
TGTGCCAGCAGCTTCCTGACTGCGGGAGAACACAATGAGCAGTTCTTC
CASSFLTAGEHNEQFF
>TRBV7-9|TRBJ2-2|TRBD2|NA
TGTGCCAGCAGCTTGGCTAGACTAGCGGTTAACACCGGGGAGCTGTTTTTT
CASSLARLAVNTGELFF
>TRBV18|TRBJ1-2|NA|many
TGTGCCAGCTCACCAGACAGTTCAACCGGTGGCTACACCTTC
CASSPDSSTGGYTF
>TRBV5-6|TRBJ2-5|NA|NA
TGTGCCAGCAGCTTGGGCGGCTACCTAGAGACCCAGTACTTC
CASSLGGYLETQYF
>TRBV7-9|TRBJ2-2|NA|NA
TGTGCCAGCAGCCACCCAGGTGGGGGGACCGGGGAGCTGTTTTTT
CASSHPGGGTGELFF
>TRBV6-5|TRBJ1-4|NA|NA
TGTGCCAGCAGTTACATGGGGCAAAAACTGTTTTTT
CASSYMGQKLFF
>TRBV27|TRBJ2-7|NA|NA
TGTGCCAGCAGTTTTTCAGGACTGACCTCCTACGAGCAGTACTTC
CASSFSGLTSYEQYF
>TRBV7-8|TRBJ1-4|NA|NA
TGTGCCAGCAGCCGGGACACTACAACTAATGAAAAACTGTTTTTT
CASSRDTTTNEKLFF
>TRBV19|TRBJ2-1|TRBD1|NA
TGTGCCAGTAGTAGCGGACAGGAGACGTACAATGAGCAGTTCTTC
CASSSGQETYNEQFF
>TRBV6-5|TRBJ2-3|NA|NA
TGTGCCAGCAGTTACCGCGCCCTCGGCACAGATACGCAGTATTTT
CASSYRALGTDTQYF
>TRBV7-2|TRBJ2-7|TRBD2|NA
TGTGCCAGCAGCTTCCCTGGGGGTAGCGGGAACTCCTACGAGCAGTACTTC
CASSFPGGSGNSYEQYF
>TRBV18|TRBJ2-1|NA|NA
TGTGCCAGCTCACCACGGACGGGAGATAAGGTCATCGAGGTCTTC
CASSPRTGDKVIEVF
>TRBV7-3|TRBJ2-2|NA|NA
TGTGCCAGCAGTCTAACGGGACTTAGAACCGGGGAGCTGTTTTTT
CASSLTGLRTGELFF
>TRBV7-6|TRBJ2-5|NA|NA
TGTGCCAGCAGCTTACAGGGGAGTCGAGAGACCCAGTACTTC
CASSLQGSRETQYF
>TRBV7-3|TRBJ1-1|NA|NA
TGTGCCACCTCCTTGGGGCCGCAGAACACTGAAGCTTTCTTT
CATSLGPQNTEAFF
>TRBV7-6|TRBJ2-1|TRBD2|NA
TGTGCCAGCACCCTAGGGGTAGCGGGAGGGCGGGATGAGCAGTTCTTC
CASTLGVAGGRDEQFF
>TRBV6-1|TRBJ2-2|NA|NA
TGTGCCAGCAGTGAAGGTTACGGGGAGCTGTTTTTT
CASSEGYGELFF
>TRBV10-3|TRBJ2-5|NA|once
TGTGCCATCAGTGAGGCCAGGGAACAAGAGACCCAGTACTTC
CAISEAREQETQYF
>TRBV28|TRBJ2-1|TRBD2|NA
TGTGCCAGCAGTTTAGATAGCGGGAGGGCCGATGAGCAGTTCTTC
CASSLDSGRADEQFF
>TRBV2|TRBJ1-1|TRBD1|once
TGTGCCAGCAGGGGGGACAGATCTAACACTGAAGCTTTCTTT
CASRGDRSNTEAFF
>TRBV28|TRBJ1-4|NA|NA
TGTGCCAGCAGGTATAATGAAAAACTGTTTTTT
CASRYNEKLFF
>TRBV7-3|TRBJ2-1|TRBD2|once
TGTGCCAGCAGCCGCGGACTAGCGGGAGGCAATGAGCAGTTCTTC
CASSRGLAGGNEQFF
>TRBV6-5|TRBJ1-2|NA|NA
TGTGCCAGCAGGCCTGGACACATCTATGGCTACACCTTC
CASRPGHIYGYTF
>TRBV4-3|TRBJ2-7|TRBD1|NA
TGCGCCAGCAGCTCCGGGACAGGGCCCTACGAGCAGTACTTC
CASSSGTGPYEQYF
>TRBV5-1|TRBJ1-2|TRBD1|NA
TGCGCCAGCAGCTTGGACCCCAGGGGGATCTATGGCTACACCTTC
CASSLDPRGIYGYTF
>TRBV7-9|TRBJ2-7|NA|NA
TGTGCCAGCAGCTTTCGTCTGGGCTCCTTTGGCGAGCAGTACTTC
CASSFRLGSFGEQYF
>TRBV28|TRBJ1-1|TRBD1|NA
TGTGCCAGCAGGCTACCTCAGGGGGGCACTGAAGCTTTCTTT
CASRLPQGGTEAFF
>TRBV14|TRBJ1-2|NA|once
TGTGCCAGCAGCCCCACGCGGGCGGCCAGCTATGGCTACACCTTC
CASSPTRAASYGYTF
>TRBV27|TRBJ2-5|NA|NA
TGTGCCAGCAGTACCACAGGGTTATCCCAGTACTTC
CASSTTGLSQYF
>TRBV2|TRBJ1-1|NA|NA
TGTGCCACCCCCATGAACACTGAAGCTTTCTTT
CATPMNTEAFF
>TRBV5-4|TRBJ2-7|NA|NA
TGTGCCAGCAGCTTTTGGGGCCCCAATACCTACGAGCAGTACTTC
CASSFWGPNTYEQYF
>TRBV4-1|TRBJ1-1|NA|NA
TGCGCCAGCAGCCAAGTTGCAGATCCCCTGAACACTGAAGCTTTCTTT
CASSQVADPLNTEAFF
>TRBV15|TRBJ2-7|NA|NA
TGTGCCACCAGCGCAGACTCCTACGAGCAGTACTTC
CATSADSYEQYF
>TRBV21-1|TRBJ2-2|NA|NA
TGTGCCAGCGGGTCAGGGGGGCGGACCGGGGAGCTGTTTTTT
CASGSGGRTGELFF
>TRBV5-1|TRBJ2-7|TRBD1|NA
TGCGCCAGCAGCTTTGGCGACAGGGAGATCTACGAGCAGTACTTC
CASSFGDREIYEQYF
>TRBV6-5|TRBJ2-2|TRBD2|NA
TGTGCCAGCAGTTCCTTTACTAGCGGGAGACCCGGGGAGCTGTTTTTT
CASSSFTSGRPGELFF
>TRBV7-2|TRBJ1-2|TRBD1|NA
TGTGCCAGCACCACGTCTTACGGACAGGGGGCCAAAGGCTACACCTTC
CASTTSYGQGAKGYTF
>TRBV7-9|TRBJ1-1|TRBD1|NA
TGTGCCAGCAGCGGAAGAGAGGGGGCGAGCACTGAAGCTTTCTTT
CASSGREGASTEAFF
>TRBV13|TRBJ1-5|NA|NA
TGTGCCAGCAGCTTAGGTTCGGGGAGCAATCAGCCCCAGCATTTT
CASSLGSGSNQPQHF
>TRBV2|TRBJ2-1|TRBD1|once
TGTGCCAGCAGACCTCCGGGACAGTCCTACAATGAGCAGTTCTTC
CASRPPGQSYNEQFF
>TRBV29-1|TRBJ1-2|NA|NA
TGCAGCGTTGAATCCAGGGTTAACGGCTACACCTTC
CSVESRVNGYTF
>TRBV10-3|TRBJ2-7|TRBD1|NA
TGTGCCATCAGCGGACAACCGGGACAGCAGGAGCAGTACTTC
CAISGQPGQQEQYF
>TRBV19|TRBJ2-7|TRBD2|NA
TGTGCCAGTGGGGCCGCGGGAGTCGTTTACGAGCAGTACTTC
CASGAAGVVYEQYF
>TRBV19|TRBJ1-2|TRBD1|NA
TGTGCCAGTAGTATGGCCGGGACAGGGCATGGCTACACCTTC
CASSMAGTGHGYTF
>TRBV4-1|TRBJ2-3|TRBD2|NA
TGCGCCAGCAGCCAAGGGGCGGGAGGGCTAACAGATACGCAGTATTTT
CASSQGAGGLTDTQYF
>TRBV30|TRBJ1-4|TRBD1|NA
TGTGCCTGGCGACAGGGGAAAGAAAAACTGTTTTTT
CAWRQGKEKLFF
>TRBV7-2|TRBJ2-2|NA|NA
TGTGCCAGCAGCTTAGTGTTCGGGAACACCGGGGAGCTGTTTTTT
CASSLVFGNTGELFF
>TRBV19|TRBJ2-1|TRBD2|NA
TGTGCCAGTAGTATGGTAGCGGGGTACAATGAGCAGTTCTTC
CASSMVAGYNEQFF
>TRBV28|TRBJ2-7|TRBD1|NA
TGTGCCAGCAGTCCCCGACAGGGGCCTTCCTACGAGCAGTACTTC
CASSPRQGPSYEQYF
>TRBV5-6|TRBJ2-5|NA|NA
TGTGCCAGCAGCTCGAGACTAGTCCAAGAGACCCAGTACTTC
CASSSRLVQETQYF
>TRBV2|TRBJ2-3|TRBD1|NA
TGTGCCAGAAGGAACAGGGGAACAGATACGCAGTATTTT
CARRNRGTDTQYF
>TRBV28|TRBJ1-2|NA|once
TGTGCCAGCAGGGCCTTGCGGTTAGGCTACACCTTC
CASRALRLGYTF
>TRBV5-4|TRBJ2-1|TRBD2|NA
TGTGCCAGCAGCTTTTTTGGTCTAGCGGGAGGCCGAGGGGAGTTCTTC
CASSFFGLAGGRGEFF
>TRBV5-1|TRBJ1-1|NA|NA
TGCGCCAGCAGCTTGGACGGGGGTCAGACTGAAGCTTTCTTT
CASSLDGGQTEAFF
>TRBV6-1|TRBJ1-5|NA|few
TGTGCCAGCAGTCAACAGGAAAATCAGCCCCAGCATTTT
CASSQQENQPQHF
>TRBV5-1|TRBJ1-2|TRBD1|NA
TGCGCCAGCAGCCACACAGGGACAGGGGATGGAGGCTACACCTTC
CASSHTGTGDGGYTF
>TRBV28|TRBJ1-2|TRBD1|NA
TGTGCCAGCAGTCCAATCCCCCCGGGACAGGGCCGTGGCTACACCTTC
CASSPIPPGQGRGYTF